This T cell receptor (beta chain) stems from a study of shared clonotypes between healthy human individuals. In the case of this clone: What it binds is unknown.

Overall study findings and caveats: Among a handful of donors, 4.5% to 5.5% of naive CD4 clonotypes were found in common. Generation probabilities were higher for clonotypes shared across all four sorted-subset donors than for unshared ones.

Data came from immunoSEQ multiplex PCR; TCRdb stores just in-frame clones and leaves some out. The sample has more than 550,000 clones, 90% seen once; the top ten hold 34%. This CDR3 is built from 16 residues. Trimming removed 4 bases from V and 0 bases from J; junction bases left unmatched: 8. Germline loops: CDR1 LNHDA, CDR2 SQIVND (reference sequence). The chain joins TRBV19 to TRBJ1-1; TRBD1 matches at 7 bases. The TCR comes from a man between 18 and 35 years old in good health. Some clones in this sample may be carry-over from other donors' samples. Source material: memory CD8+ T cells from PBMCs. Regarding subset: CD45RO+ cells pooled with CCR7-negative TemRA cells. This CDR3 reads CASSTTGFNMNTEAFF. Here the CDR3 DNA reads TGTGCCAGTAGTACGACAGGGTTTAACATGAACACTGAAGCTTTCTTT. Full variable domain (outside the CDR3, taken from reference TRBV19 and TRBJ1-1): DGGITQSPKYLFRKEGQNVTLSCEQNLNHDAMYWYRQDPGQGLRLIYYSQIVNDFQKGDIAEGYSVSREKKESFPLTVTSAQKNPTAFYLCASSTTGFNMNTEAFFGQGTRLTVV.